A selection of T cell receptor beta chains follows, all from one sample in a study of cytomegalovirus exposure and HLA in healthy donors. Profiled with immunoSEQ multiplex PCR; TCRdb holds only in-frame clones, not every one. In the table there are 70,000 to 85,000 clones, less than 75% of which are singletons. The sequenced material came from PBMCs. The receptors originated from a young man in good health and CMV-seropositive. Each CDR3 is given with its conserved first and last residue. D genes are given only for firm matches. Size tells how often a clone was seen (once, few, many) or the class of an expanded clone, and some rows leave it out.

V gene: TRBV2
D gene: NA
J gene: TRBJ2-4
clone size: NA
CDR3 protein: CASSDGRRSPKNIQYF
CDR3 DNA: TGTGCCAGCAGTGATGGGAGGAGGAGTCCCAAAAACATTCAGTACTTC

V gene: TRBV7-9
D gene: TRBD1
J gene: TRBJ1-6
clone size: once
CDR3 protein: CASRPRTGGWDSPLHF
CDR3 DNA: TGTGCCAGCAGACCTAGGACAGGGGGCTGGGATTCACCCCTCCACTTT

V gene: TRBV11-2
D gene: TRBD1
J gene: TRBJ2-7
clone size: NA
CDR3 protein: CASSPLNRGRGKTYEQYF
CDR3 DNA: TGTGCCAGCAGCCCACTGAACAGGGGGCGCGGGAAAACCTACGAGCAGTACTTC

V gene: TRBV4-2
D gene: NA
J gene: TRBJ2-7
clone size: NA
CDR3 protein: CASSQSGPSYEQYF
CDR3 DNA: TGTGCCAGCAGCCAAAGCGGGCCCTCCTACGAGCAGTACTTC

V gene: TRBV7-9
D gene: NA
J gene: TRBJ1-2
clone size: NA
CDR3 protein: CASAIGAVHGYTF
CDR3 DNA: TGTGCCAGCGCCATAGGGGCAGTTCATGGCTACACCTTC

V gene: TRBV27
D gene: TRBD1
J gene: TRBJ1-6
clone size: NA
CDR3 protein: CASRVAGGWDSPLHF
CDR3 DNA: TGTGCCAGCAGGGTCGCAGGGGGTTGGGATTCACCCCTCCACTTT

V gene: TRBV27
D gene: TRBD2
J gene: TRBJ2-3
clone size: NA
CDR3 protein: CASSLDGQGGTSGFTDTQYF
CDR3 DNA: TGTGCCAGCAGTTTGGATGGTCAGGGAGGGACTAGCGGTTTCACAGATACGCAGTATTTT

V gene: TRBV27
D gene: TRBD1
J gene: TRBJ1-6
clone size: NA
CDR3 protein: CASSSAGTGSPPLHF
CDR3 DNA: TGTGCCAGCAGTTCGGCCGGGACAGGGTCCCCACCCCTCCACTTT

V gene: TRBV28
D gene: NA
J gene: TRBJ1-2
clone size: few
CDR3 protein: CASSRPGGYVDYGYTF
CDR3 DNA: TGTGCCAGCAGCCGCCCCGGGGGGTACGTAGACTATGGCTACACCTTC

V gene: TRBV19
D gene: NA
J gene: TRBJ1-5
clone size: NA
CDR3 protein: CASSRGGRRQPQHF
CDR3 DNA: TGTGCCAGTAGTCGGGGAGGCCGTCGTCAGCCCCAGCATTTT

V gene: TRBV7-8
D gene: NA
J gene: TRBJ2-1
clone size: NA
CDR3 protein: CASSSPQGSEQFF
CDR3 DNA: TGTGCCAGCAGCTCCCCACAGGGATCTGAGCAGTTCTTC

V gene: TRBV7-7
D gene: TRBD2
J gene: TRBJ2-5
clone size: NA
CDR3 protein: CASSPTGLAGETQYF
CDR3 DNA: TGTGCCAGCAGTCCGACAGGACTAGCGGGTGAGACCCAGTACTTC

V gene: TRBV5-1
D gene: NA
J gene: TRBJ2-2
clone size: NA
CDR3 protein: CASSLGHSNTGELFF
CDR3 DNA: TGCGCCAGCAGCTTGGGACATTCGAACACCGGGGAGCTGTTTTTT

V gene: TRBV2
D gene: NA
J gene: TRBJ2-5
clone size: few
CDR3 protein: CASRYRGGGETQYF
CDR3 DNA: TGTGCCAGCAGGTACAGGGGGGGAGGAGAGACCCAGTACTTC

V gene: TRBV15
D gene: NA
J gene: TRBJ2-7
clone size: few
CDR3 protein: CATSSRTTGSEQYF
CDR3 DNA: TGTGCCACCAGCAGTCGGACTACAGGCTCCGAGCAGTACTTC

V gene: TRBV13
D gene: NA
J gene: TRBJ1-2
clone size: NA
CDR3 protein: CASRIPANYGYTF
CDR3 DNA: TGTGCCAGCCGAATACCAGCTAACTATGGCTACACCTTC

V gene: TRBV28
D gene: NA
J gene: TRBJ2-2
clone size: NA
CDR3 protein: CASSLSDFTGELFF
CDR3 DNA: TGTGCCAGCAGTTTATCGGACTTCACCGGGGAGCTGTTTTTT

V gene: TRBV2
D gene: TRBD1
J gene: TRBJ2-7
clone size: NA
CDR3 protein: CASREDRLSYEQYF
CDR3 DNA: TGTGCCAGCAGAGAGGACAGGTTGTCCTACGAGCAGTACTTC

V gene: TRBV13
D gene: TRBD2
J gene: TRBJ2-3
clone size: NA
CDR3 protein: CASSLGGLGGVDTQYF
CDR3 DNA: TGTGCCAGCAGCTTAGGGGGCCTGGGGGGGGTAGATACGCAGTATTTT

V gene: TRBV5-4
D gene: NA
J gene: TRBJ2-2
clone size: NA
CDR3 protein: CASSPRGGDTGELFF
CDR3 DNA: TGTGCCAGCAGCCCTAGGGGCGGGGACACCGGGGAGCTGTTTTTT

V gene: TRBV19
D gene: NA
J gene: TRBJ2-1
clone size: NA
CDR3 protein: CASRQGYNEQFF
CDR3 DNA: TGTGCCAGTAGACAGGGTTACAATGAGCAGTTCTTC

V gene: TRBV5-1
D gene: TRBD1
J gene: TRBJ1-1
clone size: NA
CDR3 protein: CASSLPLTGETEAFF
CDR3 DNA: TGCGCCAGCAGCTTGCCCTTGACAGGGGAAACTGAAGCTTTCTTT

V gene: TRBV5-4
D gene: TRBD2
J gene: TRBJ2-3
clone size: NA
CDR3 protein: CASSLASGEGGPDTQYF
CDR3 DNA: TGTGCCAGCAGCTTAGCTAGCGGGGAGGGGGGACCAGATACGCAGTATTTT

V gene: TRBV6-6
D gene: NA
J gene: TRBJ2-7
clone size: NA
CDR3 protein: CASSLSGREQYF
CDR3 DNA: TGTGCCAGCAGTTTATCCGGGAGAGAGCAGTACTTC

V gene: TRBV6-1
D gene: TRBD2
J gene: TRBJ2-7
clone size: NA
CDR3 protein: CASSLPGGRDEQYF
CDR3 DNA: TGTGCCAGCAGTCTCCCGGGGGGTAGAGACGAGCAGTACTTC

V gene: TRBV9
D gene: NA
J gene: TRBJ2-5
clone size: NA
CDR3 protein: CASSVAEFPETQYF
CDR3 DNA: TGTGCCAGCAGCGTAGCTGAGTTTCCCGAGACCCAGTACTTC

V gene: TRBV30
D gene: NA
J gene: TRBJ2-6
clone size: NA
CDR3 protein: CAWRTAGANVLTF
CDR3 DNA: TGTGCCTGGCGGACAGCTGGGGCCAACGTCCTGACTTTC

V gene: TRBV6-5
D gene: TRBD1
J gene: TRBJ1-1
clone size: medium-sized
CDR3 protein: CASSSPTGVDTEAFF
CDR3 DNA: TGTGCCAGCAGTTCCCCGACAGGGGTGGACACTGAAGCTTTCTTT

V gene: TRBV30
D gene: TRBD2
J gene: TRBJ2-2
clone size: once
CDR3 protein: CAWGDPRGGGATGELFF
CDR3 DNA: TGTGCCTGGGGGGATCCTCGCGGCGGGGGAGCCACCGGGGAGCTGTTTTTT

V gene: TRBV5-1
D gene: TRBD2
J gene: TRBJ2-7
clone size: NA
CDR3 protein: CASSLGTSGSYEQYF
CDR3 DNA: TGCGCCAGCAGCTTGGGGACTAGCGGATCCTACGAGCAGTACTTC

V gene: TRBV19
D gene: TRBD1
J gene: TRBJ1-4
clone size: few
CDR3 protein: CASSTGQGAPNEKLFF
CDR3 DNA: TGTGCCAGTAGTACCGGACAGGGGGCACCTAATGAAAAACTGTTTTTT

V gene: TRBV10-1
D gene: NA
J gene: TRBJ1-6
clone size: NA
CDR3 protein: CASTKRISASSYNSPLHF
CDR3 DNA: TGCGCCAGCACGAAGAGGATCTCTGCTAGCTCCTATAATTCACCCCTCCACTTT

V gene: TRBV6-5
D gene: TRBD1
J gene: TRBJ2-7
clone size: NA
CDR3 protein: CASSRGQGPYEQYF
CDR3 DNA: TGTGCCAGCAGTAGGGGACAGGGTCCCTACGAGCAGTACTTC

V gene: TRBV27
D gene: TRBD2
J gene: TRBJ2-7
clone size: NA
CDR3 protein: CASSLRTPLAGAPYEQYF
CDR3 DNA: TGTGCCAGCAGTCTAAGAACTCCCCTAGCGGGAGCCCCCTACGAGCAGTACTTC

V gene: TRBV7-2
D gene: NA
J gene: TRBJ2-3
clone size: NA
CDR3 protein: CASSPGPKLPSQYF
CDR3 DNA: TGTGCCAGCAGCCCAGGGCCGAAGCTGCCTTCGCAGTATTTT

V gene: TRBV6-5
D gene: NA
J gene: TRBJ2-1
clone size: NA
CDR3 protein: CASSRQAPILGQFF
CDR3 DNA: TGTGCCAGCAGTCGACAGGCTCCGATCTTAGGGCAGTTCTTC

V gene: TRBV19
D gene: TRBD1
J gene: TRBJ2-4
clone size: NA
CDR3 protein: CASRGQGSLLAKNIQYF
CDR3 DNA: TGTGCCAGTAGGGGACAGGGATCTTTACTAGCCAAAAACATTCAGTACTTC

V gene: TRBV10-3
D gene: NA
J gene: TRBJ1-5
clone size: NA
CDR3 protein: CAIRDSYSNQPQHF
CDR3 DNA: TGTGCCATCAGGGACAGCTATAGCAATCAGCCCCAGCATTTT

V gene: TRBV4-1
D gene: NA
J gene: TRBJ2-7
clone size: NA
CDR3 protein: CASSQGDTTYEQYF
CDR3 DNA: TGCGCCAGCAGCCAAGGGGACACCACCTACGAGCAGTACTTC

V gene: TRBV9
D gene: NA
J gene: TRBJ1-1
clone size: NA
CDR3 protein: CASSEDSSSGITAFF
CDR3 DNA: TGTGCCAGCAGCGAGGACAGTTCTAGTGGGATAACGGCTTTCTTT

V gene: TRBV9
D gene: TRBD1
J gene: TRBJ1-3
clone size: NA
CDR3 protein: CASSVVGGLSGNTIYF
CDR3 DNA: TGTGCCAGCAGCGTAGTAGGGGGCCTCTCTGGAAACACCATATATTTT

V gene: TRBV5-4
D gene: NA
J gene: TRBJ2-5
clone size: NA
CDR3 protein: CASSLGGSQETQYF
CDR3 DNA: TGTGCCAGCAGCTTGGGTGGCAGCCAAGAGACCCAGTACTTC

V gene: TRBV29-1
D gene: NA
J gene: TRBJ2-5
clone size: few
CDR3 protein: CSVPRDRETQYF
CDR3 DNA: TGCAGCGTTCCGCGGGACCGGGAGACCCAGTACTTC

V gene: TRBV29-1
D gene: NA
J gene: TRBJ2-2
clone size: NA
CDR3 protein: CSVVGSSSTGELFF
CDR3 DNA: TGCAGCGTTGTGGGGAGTTCGAGCACCGGGGAGCTGTTTTTT

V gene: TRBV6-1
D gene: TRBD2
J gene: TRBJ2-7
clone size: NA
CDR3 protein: CASSELGGINEQYF
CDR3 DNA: TGTGCCAGCAGTGAACTCGGGGGGATCAACGAGCAGTACTTC

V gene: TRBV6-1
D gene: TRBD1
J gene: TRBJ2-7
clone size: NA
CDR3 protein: CASSGQGTGGYEQYF
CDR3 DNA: TGTGCCAGCAGTGGTCAGGGGACAGGGGGATACGAGCAGTACTTC

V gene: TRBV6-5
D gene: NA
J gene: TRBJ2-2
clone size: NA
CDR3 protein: CASTRTGSPGELFF
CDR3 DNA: TGTGCCAGCACAAGAACAGGGAGTCCCGGGGAGCTGTTTTTT

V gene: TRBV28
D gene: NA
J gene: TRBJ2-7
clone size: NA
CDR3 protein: CASSLGREIGEQYF
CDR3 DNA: TGTGCCAGCAGTTTAGGTCGGGAGATCGGCGAGCAGTACTTC

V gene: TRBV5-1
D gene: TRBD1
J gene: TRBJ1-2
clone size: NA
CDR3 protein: CASSLAQGGTYGYTF
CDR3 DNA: TGCGCCAGCAGCTTGGCGCAGGGGGGCACCTATGGCTACACCTTC

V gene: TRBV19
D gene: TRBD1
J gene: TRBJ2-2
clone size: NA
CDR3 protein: CASSIQGQARAGELFF
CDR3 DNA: TGTGCCAGTAGTATACAAGGACAGGCGAGAGCCGGGGAGCTGTTTTTT

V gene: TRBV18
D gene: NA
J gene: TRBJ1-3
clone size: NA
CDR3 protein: CASSPPSRGSHGNTIYF
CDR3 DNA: TGTGCCAGCTCACCACCCTCCCGGGGTTCGCATGGAAACACCATATATTTT

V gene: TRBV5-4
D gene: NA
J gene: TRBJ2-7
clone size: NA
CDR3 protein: CASSFSEGAYEQYF
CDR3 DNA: TGTGCCAGCAGCTTCTCGGAGGGCGCCTACGAGCAGTACTTC

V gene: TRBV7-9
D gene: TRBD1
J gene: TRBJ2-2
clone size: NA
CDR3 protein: CASRQTGGGYTGELFF
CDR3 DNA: TGTGCCAGCAGACAGACAGGGGGCGGGTACACCGGGGAGCTGTTTTTT

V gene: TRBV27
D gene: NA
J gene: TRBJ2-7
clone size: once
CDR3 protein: CASSLYSGYEQYF
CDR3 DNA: TGTGCCAGCAGTTTGTACAGCGGCTACGAGCAGTACTTC

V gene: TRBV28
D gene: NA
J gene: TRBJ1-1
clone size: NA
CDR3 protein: CASSSSYMNTEAFF
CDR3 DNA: TGTGCCAGCAGTTCCAGTTACATGAACACTGAAGCTTTCTTT